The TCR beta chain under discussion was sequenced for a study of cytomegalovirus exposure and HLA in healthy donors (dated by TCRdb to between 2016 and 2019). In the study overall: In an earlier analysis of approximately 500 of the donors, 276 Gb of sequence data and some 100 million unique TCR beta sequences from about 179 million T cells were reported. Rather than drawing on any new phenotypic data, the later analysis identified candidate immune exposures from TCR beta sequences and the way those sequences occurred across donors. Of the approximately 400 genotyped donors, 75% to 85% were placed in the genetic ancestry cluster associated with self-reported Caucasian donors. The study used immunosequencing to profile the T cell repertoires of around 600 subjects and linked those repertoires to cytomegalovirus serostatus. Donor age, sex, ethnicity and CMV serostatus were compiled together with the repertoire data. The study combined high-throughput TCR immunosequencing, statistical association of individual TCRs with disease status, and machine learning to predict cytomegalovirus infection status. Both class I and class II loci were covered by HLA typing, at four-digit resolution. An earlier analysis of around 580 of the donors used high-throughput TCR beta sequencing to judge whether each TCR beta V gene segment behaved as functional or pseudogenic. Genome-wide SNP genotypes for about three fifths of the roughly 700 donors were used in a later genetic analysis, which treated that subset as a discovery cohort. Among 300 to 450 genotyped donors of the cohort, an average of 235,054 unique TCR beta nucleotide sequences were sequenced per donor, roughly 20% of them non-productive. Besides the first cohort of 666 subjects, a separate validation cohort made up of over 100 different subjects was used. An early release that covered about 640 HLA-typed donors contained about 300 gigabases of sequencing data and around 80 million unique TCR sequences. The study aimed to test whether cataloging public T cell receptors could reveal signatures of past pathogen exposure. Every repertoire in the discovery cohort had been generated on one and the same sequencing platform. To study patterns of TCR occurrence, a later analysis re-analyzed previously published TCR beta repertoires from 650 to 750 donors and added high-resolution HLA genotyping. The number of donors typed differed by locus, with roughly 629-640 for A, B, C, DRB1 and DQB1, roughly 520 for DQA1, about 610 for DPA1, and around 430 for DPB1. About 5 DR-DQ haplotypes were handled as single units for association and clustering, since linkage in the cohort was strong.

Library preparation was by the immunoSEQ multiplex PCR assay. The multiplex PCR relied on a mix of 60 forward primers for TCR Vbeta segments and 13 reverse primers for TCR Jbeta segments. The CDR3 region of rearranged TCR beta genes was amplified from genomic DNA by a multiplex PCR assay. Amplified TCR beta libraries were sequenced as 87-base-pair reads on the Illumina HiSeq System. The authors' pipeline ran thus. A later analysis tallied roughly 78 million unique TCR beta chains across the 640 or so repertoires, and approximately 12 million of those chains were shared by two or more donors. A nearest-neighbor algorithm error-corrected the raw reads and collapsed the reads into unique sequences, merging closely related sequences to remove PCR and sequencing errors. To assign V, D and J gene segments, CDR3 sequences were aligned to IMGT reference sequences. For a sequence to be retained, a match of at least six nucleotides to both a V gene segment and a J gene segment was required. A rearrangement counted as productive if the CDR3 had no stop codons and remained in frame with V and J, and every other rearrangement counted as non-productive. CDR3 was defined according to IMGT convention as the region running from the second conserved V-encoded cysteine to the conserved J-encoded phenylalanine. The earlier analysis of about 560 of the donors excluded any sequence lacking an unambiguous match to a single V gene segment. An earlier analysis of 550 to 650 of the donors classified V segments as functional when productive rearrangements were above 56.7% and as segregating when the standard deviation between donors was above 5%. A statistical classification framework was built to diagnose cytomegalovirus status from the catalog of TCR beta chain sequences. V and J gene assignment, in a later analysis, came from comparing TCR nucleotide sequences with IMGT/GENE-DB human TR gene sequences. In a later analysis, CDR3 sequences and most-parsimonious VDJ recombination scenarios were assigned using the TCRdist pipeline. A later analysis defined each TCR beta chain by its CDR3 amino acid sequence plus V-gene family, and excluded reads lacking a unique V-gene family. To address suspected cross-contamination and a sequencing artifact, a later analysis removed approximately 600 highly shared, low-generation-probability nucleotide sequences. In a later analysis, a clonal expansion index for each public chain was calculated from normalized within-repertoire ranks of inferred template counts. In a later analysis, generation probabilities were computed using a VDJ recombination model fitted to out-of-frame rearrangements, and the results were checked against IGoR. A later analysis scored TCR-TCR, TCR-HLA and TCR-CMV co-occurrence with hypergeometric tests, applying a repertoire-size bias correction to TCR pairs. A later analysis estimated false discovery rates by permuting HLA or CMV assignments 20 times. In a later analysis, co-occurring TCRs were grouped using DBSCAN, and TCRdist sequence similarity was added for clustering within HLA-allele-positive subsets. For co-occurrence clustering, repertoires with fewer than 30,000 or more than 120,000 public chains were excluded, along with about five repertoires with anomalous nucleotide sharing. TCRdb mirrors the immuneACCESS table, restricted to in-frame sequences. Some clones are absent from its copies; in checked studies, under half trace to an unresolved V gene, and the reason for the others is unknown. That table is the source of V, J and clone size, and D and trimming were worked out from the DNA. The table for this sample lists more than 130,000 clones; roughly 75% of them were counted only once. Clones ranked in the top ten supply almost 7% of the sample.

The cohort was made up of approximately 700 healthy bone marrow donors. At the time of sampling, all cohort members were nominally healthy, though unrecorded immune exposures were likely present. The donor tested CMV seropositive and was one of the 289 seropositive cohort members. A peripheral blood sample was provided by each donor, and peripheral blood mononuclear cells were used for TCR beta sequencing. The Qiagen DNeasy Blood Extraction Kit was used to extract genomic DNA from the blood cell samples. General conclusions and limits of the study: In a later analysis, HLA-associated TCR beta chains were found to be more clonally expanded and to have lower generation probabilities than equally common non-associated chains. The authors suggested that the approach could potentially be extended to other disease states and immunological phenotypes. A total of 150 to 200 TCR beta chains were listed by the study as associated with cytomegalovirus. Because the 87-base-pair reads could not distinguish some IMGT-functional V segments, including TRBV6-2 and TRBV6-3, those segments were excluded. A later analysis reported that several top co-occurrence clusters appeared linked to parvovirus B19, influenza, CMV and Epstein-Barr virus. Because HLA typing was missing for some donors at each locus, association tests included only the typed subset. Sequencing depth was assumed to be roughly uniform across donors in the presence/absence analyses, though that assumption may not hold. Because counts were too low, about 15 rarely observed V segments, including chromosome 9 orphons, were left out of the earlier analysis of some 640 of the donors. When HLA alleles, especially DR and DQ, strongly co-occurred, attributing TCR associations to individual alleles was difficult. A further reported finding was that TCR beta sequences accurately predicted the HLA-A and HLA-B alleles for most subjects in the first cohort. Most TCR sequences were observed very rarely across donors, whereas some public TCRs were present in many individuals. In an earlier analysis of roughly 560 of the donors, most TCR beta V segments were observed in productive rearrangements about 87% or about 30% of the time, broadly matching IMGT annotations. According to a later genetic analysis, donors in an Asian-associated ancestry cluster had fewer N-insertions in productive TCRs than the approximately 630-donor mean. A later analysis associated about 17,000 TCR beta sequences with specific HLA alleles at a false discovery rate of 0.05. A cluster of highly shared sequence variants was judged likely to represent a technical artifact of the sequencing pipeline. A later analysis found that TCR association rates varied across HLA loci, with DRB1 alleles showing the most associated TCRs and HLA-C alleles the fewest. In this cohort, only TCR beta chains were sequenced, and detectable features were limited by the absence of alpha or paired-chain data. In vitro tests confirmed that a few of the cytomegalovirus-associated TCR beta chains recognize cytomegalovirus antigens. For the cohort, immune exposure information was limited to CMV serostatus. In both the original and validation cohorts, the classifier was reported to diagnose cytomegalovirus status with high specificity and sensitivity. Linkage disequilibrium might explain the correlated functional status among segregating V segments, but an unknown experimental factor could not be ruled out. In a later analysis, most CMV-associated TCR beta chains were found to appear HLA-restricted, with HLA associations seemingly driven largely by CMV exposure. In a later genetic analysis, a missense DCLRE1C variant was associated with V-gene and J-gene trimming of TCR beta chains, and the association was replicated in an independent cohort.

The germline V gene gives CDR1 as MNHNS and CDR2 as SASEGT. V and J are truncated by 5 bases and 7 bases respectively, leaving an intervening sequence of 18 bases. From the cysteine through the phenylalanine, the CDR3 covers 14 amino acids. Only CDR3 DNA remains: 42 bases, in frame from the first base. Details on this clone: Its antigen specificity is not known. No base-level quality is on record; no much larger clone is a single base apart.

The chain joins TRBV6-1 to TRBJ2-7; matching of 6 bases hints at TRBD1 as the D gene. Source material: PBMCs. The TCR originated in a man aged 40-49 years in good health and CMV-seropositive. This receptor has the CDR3 CASSPSGVLGEQYF. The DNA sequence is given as TGTGCCAGCAGTCCGTCAGGGGTTTTGGGAGAGCAGTACTTC.